Listed here are 10 T cell receptor beta chains from one sample, sequenced in a study of T cells after yellow fever vaccination. In TCRdb, the 5' RACE reads were re-called with MiXCR into one record per CDR3 protein. The sample records approximately 330,000 distinct CDR3 sequences, 12% being singletons. The sample in question was CD4+ T cells sorted from PBMCs, obtained 15 days after the yellow fever booster vaccination. The receptor set was obtained from a young man who received the YFV17D yellow fever vaccine.

V gene TRBV2 combines with J gene TRBJ2-7, with a weak D call TRBD1 (6 bases). The CDR3 extends over 14 amino acids. With 3 bases removed from V and 4 bases from J, the gap between germline ends came to 13 bases. From germline, CDR1 is SNHLY and CDR2 FYNNEI. The CDR3 nucleotides are TGTGCCAGCAGTGAGATCACAGGGATATACGAGCAGTACGTC. This codes for CASSEITGIYEQYV.

The chain combines TRBV10-2 with TRBJ1-3; D unclear. The CDR3 is 13 amino acids. Germline V gene sequence: CDR1 WSHSY, CDR2 SAAADI. The V end was cut by 7 bases, the J end by 2 bases, with 9 bases between. The chain's CDR3 is CASKVSTGNTIYF. The CDR3 DNA follows: TGCGCCAGCAAGGTTAGCACTGGAAACACCATATATTTT.

This clonotype was observed a handful of times. The chain carries TRBV7-8 and TRBJ2-6, with 8 bases lining up with TRBD1. The CDR3 loop spans 13 amino acids. The V segment lost 2 bases and the J segment 12 bases; nucleotides outside the gene matches: 3. Looked up from germline, CDR1 is SGHVS and CDR2 is FQNEAQ. This chain's CDR3 is CASSLTGGLVLTF. For the CDR3, the DNA is TGTGCCAGCAGCTTAACAGGGGGTCTCGTCCTGACTTTC. The variable domain in full, with the rest retrieved from reference TRBV7-8 and TRBJ2-6, is GAGVSQSPRYKVAKRGQDVALRCDPISGHVSLFWYQQALGQGPEFLTYFQNEAQLDKSGLPSDRFFAERPEGSVSTLKIQRTQQEDSAVYLCASSLTGGLVLTFGAGSRLTVL.

V is TRBV5-4 and J is TRBJ2-5; D tentatively reads TRBD1 or TRBD2 (5 bases each). Germline V gene lookup returns CDR1 SGHNT and CDR2 YYREEE (reference sequence). The CDR3 is 14 residues long. V was clipped by 3 bases and J by 3 bases, with 12 bases between them. CDR3 coding DNA: TGTGCCAGCAGCTCGGGACCGTCAAAAGAGACCCAGTACTTC. This translates into CASSSGPSKETQYF. Looking up the rest from reference TRBV5-4 and TRBJ2-5 gives the full variable domain: ETGVTQSPTHLIKTRGQQVTLRCSSQSGHNTVSWYQQALGQGPQFIFQYYREEENGRGNFPPRFSGLQFPNYSSELNVNALELDDSALYLCASSSGPSKETQYFGPGTRLLVL.

The sample holds a few counts of this clonotype. One end of the junction is discordant with germline, which a read error may explain. V gene TRBV3-1 combines with J gene TRBJ2-5; unclear D gene. There are 17 residues in the CDR3. Germline-derived CDR1 and CDR2 are LGHDT and YNNKEL (reference sequence). CDR3 coding DNA: TGTGCCAGCAGCCCCGCGGTTTTCCTCCGGCCAAGAGAGGCCCAGTACTTC. Protein: CASSPAVFLRPREAQYF.

The J gene is TRBJ2-3, the V gene TRBV6-2 or TRBV6-3; unclear D gene. V lost 8 bases and J lost 0, with 9 bases in between. The CDR3 totals 13 residues. Per the germline V gene, CDR1 is MNHEY and CDR2 is SVGEGT. CDR3 bases: TGTGCCAGCGGGCCCAGTAGCACAGATACGCAGTATTTT. This sequence encodes CASGPSSTDTQYF.

A few counts support this clonotype. The chain is built from TRBV2 and TRBJ2-1; 8 nucleotides align to TRBD1. Trimming cost V 6 bases and J 4 bases; bases outside gene matches: 5. The germline gives CDR1 SNHLY, CDR2 FYNNEI. The length of the CDR3 is 14 residues. This CDR3 reads CASRTGQVYNEQFF. The CDR3, as DNA: TGTGCCAGCAGGACGGGACAGGTTTACAATGAGCAGTTCTTC.

Only a few counts were recorded for this clonotype. The J gene is TRBJ2-3, the V gene TRBV6-6; 9 bases line up with TRBD2. The V and J ends lost 5 bases and 2 bases, in that order; junction bases with no gene match: 5. Germline V gives CDR1 MNHNY, CDR2 SVGAGI (reference sequence). The CDR3 covers 15 residues. The CDR3 coding sequence is TGTGCCAGCAGTAACCTAGCGGGGAACACAGATACGCAGTATTTT. It translates to CASSNLAGNTDTQYF.

This chain joins TRBV7-8 and TRBJ2-5; 7 bases agree with TRBD2. Germline CDR1 SGHVS, CDR2 FQNEAQ. V shed 7 bases and J 5 bases; nucleotides not matched to a gene: 13. This CDR3 contains 15 residues. The DNA for the CDR3 is TGTGCCAGCATCCTGGGAGGGTGGAGGGAGGAGACCCAGTACTTC. This sequence encodes CASILGGWREETQYF.

The sample holds a few counts of this clonotype. The chain carries TRBV5-1 and TRBJ2-5; 9 bases are shared with TRBD1. This CDR3 comprises 17 residues. CDR1 SGHRS and CDR2 YFSETQ come from the germline V gene. The trim removed 0 bases at V and 3 bases at J, leaving 9 bases unmatched. The CDR3 region is CASSLALTGGKEETQYF. CDR3 sequence (DNA): TGCGCCAGCAGCTTGGCCTTGACAGGGGGGAAGGAAGAGACCCAGTACTTC.